The source of this T cell receptor beta chain is a study of blood T cell repertoires in COVID-19. Study information: Italy, Spain and the United States were the sources of the convalescent and acute COVID-19 samples. Sources were T cells, B-cell-depleted T cells, or PBMCs; the material itself was cDNA or gDNA.

Original handling: Reference gene primer amplification gave nucleated cell count estimates. Sequencing used immunoSEQ multiplex PCR; TCRdb keeps in-frame clones, though not all of them. V, J and clone size reflect that table, while D and trimming were determined from the DNA. The repertoire holds about 120,000 clones, with about nine tenths as singletons. Germline-derived CDR1 and CDR2 are KGHDR and SFDVKD. With 6 bases removed from V and 0 bases from J, the gap between germline ends came to 8 bases. The CDR3 length is 14 residues. Specimen: peripheral blood. The receptor's source is a man aged 35-49 years with acute or convalescent COVID-19. This rearrangement joins TRBV24-1 to TRBJ2-1; perhaps TRBD1 as D (6 bases). CDR3 region: CATSRDNSYNEQFF. The CDR3 DNA follows: TGTGCCACCAGTCGGGACAACTCCTACAATGAGCAGTTCTTC.